This is a list of T cell receptor beta chains from one sample in a study of T cells in Graves' hyperthyroidism and ophthalmopathy. One entry per CDR3 protein results from TCRdb running MiXCR on the multiplex PCR reads. Altogether around 700,000 distinct CDR3 sequences are present, 15% to 20% being singletons, with the ten largest covering 16%. Sequenced: blood. All receptors derive from a woman between 50 and 59 years old with Graves' hyperthyroidism that later progressed to Graves' ophthalmopathy. Both conserved end residues are part of each CDR3. A D gene is named only where the DNA matches it firmly. A clone size is listed for some rows: how often the clone was seen (once, few, many), or a class if it is expanded.

d_call j_call v_call clone_size cdr3_aa cdr3_nt
. TRBJ2-1 TRBV9 few CASSVGGVSEQFF TGTGCCAGCAGCGTAGGCGGGGTGAGTGAGCAGTTCTTC
. TRBJ1-2 TRBV7-9 . CASSPENYGYTF TGTGCCAGCAGCCCCGAAAACTATGGCTACACCTTC
. TRBJ2-3 TRBV6-1 many CASSERRGAVETDTQYF TGTGCCAGCAGTGAAAGACGGGGGGCCGTTGAGACAGATACGCAGTATTTT
. TRBJ1-3 TRBV6-1 few CASIRGNSGNTIYF TGTGCCAGCATCCGGGGCAACTCTGGAAACACCATATATTTT
TRBD1 TRBJ2-7 TRBV4-1 few CASSRPDRDNEQYF TGCGCCAGCAGCCGCCCGGACAGGGACAACGAGCAGTACTTC
TRBD2 TRBJ2-2 TRBV12-3/TRBV12-4 few CASNPSGNTGELFF TGTGCCAGCAACCCTAGCGGGAACACCGGGGAGCTGTTTTTT
. TRBJ2-5 TRBV6-1 few CASSLGDGGQETQYF TGTGCCAGCAGCCTTGGGGATGGTGGCCAAGAGACCCAGTACTTC
. TRBJ2-7 TRBV11-2 many CASSLDAYYEQYF TGTGCCAGCAGCTTAGATGCCTACTACGAGCAGTACTTC
TRBD2 TRBJ2-3 TRBV12-3/TRBV12-4 many CASSLVRLADTDTQYF TGTGCCAGCAGTTTAGTACGACTAGCGGACACAGATACGCAGTATTTT
TRBD1 TRBJ1-2 TRBV11-2 many CAVGQGFLGYTF TGTGCCGTCGGACAGGGTTTTTTGGGCTACACCTTC